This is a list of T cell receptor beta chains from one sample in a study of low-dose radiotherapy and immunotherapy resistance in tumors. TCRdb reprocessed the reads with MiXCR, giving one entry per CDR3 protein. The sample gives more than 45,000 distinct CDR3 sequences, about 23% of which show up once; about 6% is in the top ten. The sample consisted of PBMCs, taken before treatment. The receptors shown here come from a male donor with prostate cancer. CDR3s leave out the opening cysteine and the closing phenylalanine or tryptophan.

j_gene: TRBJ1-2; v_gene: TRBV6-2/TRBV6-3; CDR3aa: ASSSQAPSIYGYT
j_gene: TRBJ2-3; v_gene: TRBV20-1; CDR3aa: SARQDTQY
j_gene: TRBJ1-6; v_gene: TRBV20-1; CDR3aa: SNSPGTGKALH
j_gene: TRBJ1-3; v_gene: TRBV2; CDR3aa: ASSEGRGTSGNTIY
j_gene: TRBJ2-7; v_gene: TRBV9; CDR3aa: ASSVGGGRGFSSYEQY
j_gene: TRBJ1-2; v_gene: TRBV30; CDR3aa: AWSVKGVGYGYT
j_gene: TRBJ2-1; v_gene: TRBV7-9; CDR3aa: ASSLHNEQF
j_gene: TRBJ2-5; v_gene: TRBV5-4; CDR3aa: ASSNVWGGKYQETQY
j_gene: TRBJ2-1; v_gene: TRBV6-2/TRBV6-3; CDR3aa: ASSVGGSKDEQF
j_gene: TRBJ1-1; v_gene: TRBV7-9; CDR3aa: ASSFYIQEGNTEAF
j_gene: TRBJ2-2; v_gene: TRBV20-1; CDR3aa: SARDLQTGELF
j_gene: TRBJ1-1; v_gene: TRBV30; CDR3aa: AWSATGGRNTEAF
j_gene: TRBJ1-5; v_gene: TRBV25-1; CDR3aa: ASRTTQPQH
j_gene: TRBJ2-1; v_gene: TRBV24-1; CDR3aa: ATSDFSGRSYNEQF
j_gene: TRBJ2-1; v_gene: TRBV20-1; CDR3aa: SASSPHLNNEQF
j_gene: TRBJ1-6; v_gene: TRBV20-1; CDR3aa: SARDMGRGQGNSPLH
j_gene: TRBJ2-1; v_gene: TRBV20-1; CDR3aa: SASLARNEQF
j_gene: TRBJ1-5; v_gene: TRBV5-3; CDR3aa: ASSQGRTGNQPQH
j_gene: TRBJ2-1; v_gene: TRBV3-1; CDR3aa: ASSQDRLAAYNEQF
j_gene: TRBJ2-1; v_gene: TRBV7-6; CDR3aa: ASMPSGTYNEQF